The subject of this entry is one T cell receptor beta chain. Its cognate antigen is unknown. These data come from a study of shared clonotypes between healthy human individuals. Study conclusions and caveats: Depth of sequencing was expected to influence donor clonotype sharing. Across subsets, estimated richness was generally greater for naive than for memory populations.

Per the germline V gene, CDR1 is SGHAT and CDR2 is FQNNGV. The CDR3 sequence is 19 residues long. Trimming stripped 0 bases from V and 0 bases from J, with 17 bases between. Profiling relied on immunoSEQ multiplex PCR, and the TCRdb table lists in-frame clones only, not all of them. In the table there are some 2 million clones, over 85% of which are singletons. CD45RO negativity and positive selection for CCR7 defined naive CD8 cells, a population that excluded terminally differentiated effector memory CD45RA+ cells. Sequences were obtained from naive CD8+ T cells sorted from blood. The V gene is TRBV11-2, the J gene TRBJ1-4; D is perhaps TRBD1 (6 bases). This TCR derives from a man between 18 and 29 years old in good health. This chain's CDR3 is CASSLDRGEVSATNEKLFF. The CDR3 DNA reads TGTGCCAGCAGCTTAGACAGGGGAGAGGTCTCTGCAACTAATGAAAAACTGTTTTTT.